Sequencing of this T cell receptor (beta chain) was carried out in a study of blood T cell repertoires in COVID-19. Germline-derived CDR1 and CDR2 are SGHRS and YFSETQ. The CDR3 is 15 amino acids. V lost 5 bases to trimming and J lost 3 bases, with 15 bases between them. Data came from immunoSEQ multiplex PCR; TCRdb stores just in-frame clones and leaves some out. The profile covers about 77,000 clones, with roughly 78% appearing a single time and under 5.5% taken by the ten largest. This receptor was identified in a woman in her 70s with acute or convalescent COVID-19. Sequencing was done on a sample of peripheral blood. The rearrangement joins TRBV5-1 to TRBJ2-1; possible D gene TRBD2, 7 bases. The CDR3 DNA sequence: TGCGCCAGCAGAGAGGGGGGGCGCAGCTACAATGAGCAGTTCTTC. It encodes CASREGGRSYNEQFF.